What follows are 32 T cell receptor beta chains derived from one specimen sequenced in a study of blood T cells in healthy people across ages (dated by TCRdb to the mid-2010s). The library was prepared using 5' RACE. Sequencer: Illumina HiSeq 2500. A second PCR of about 7 to 12 cycles was performed with a sample-barcoded 5' primer and a J-beta primer mix. TCRdb redid the processing of the public reads, applying fastp at Q25 and MiXCR, and retained in-frame beta chains. Rows merge per CDR3 protein into single entries with the most common DNA and genes. A total of about 1.5 million distinct CDR3 sequences appear in this sample, approximately 43% of them only once. The ten largest clones capture approximately 4% of the sample. The sequenced sample was blood. These receptors all stem from a woman aged 18-35 years in good health.

This clonotype was seen a few times. The V and J genes are TRBV9 and TRBJ2-3, with D tentatively TRBD2 (7 bases). With 3 bases removed from V and 5 bases from J, the gap between germline ends came to 16 bases. The CDR3 runs to 15 residues. CDR1 is SGDLS, CDR2 YYNGEE, per germline. The CDR3 loop reads CASSAGTTRGDTQYF. Written as DNA, the CDR3 is TGTGCCAGCAGCGCCGGGACTACCAGGGGAGATACGCAGTATTTT.

This chain uses TRBV3-1 with TRBJ1-2, with D perhaps TRBD1 (6 bases). The CDR3 contains 13 residues. Germline CDR1 is LGHDT and CDR2 is YNNKEL (reference sequence). The V and J ends lost 6 bases and 3 bases respectively, with 11 bases between them. The CDR3 region has the DNA TGTGCCAGCAGGGACAGTGGGTACTATGGCTACACCTTC. This sequence encodes CASRDSGYYGYTF. The variable domain in full, completed from reference TRBV3-1 and TRBJ1-2, reads DTAVSQTPKYLVTQMGNDKSIKCEQNLGHDTMYWYKQDSKKFLKIMFSYNNKELIINETVPNRFSPKSPDKAHLNLHINSLELGDSAVYFCASRDSGYYGYTFGSGTRLTVV.

The chain couples TRBV27 to TRBJ2-5, with a weak D call TRBD2 (6 bases). The DNA end is a closer match to TRBJ2-7, so the J assignment may be wrong. The germline V gene has CDR1 MNHEY and CDR2 SMNVEV (reference sequence). CDR3 length: 14 amino acids. CDR3 sequence (DNA): TGTGCCAGCAGTTTACTGGGACTTACAGGCGAGCAGTACTTC. Amino acid sequence: CASSLLGLTGEQYF.

This clonotype was counted between two and nine times. V gene TRBV4-2 combines with J gene TRBJ2-7; 8 positions agree with TRBD2. Germline CDR1 is LGHNA and CDR2 is YNFKEQ. The CDR3 extends over 14 amino acids. V shed 4 bases and J 6 bases; nucleotides not matched to a gene: 8. CDR3 region: CASSPGGEPLEQYF. CDR3 nucleotide sequence: TGTGCCAGCAGCCCCGGGGGGGAGCCACTCGAGCAGTACTTC.

The chain joins TRBV4-1 to TRBJ1-1; D not resolved. Trimming left V 0 bases short and J 9 bases short, with 11 bases between. There are 13 residues in the CDR3. Germline CDR1 and CDR2: MGHRA and YSYEKL. The CDR3: CASSQEWSDKAFF. CDR3 sequence (DNA): TGCGCCAGCAGCCAAGAATGGTCAGATAAAGCTTTCTTT.

The rearrangement uses TRBV27 and TRBJ2-1; TRBD2 matches at 11 bases. With V trimmed by 8 bases and J by 10 bases, 10 bases remained unmatched. CDR3 size: 14 residues. Per the germline V gene, CDR1 is MNHEY and CDR2 is SMNVEV (reference sequence). In nucleotides, the CDR3 is TGTGCCAGCTCCTCCGGGACTAGCGGCTACGAGCAGTTCTTC. Its translation: CASSSGTSGYEQFF.

The V call is TRBV6-5, the J call TRBJ2-7; D is unresolved. The CDR3 runs 11 residues. The germline V and J ends were trimmed by 8 bases and 4 bases, with 9 bases remaining between them. Germline lookup yields CDR1 MNHEY and CDR2 SVGAGI. Here the CDR3 reads CASGYRYEQYF. The CDR3 nucleotides are TGTGCCAGCGGATACCGATACGAGCAGTACTTC.

This chain connects TRBV4-2 to TRBJ2-7, with TRBD1 matching over 10 bases. Germline CDR1 is LGHNA and CDR2 is YNFKEQ. J lost 3 bases, V lost 5 bases, and 7 bases had no gene match. The CDR3 is 15 residues long. The DNA of the CDR3 is TGTGCCAGCAGCTCTACCCGGGACAGGGGCTACGAGCAGTACTTC. It codes for CASSSTRDRGYEQYF.

The rearrangement uses TRBV29-1 and TRBJ1-2; D not certain. The V and J ends lost 3 bases and 6 bases respectively, with 14 bases between them. The CDR3 extends over 13 amino acids. The V gene's germline CDR1 is SQVTM and CDR2 ANQGSEA. CDR3 DNA sequence: TGCAGCGTTGAGAGGGAAAGAGGGAATGGCTACACCTTC. This translates into CSVERERGNGYTF. The complete variable domain, with remaining parts taken from reference TRBV29-1 and TRBJ1-2, reads SAVISQKPSRDICQRGTSLTIQCQVDSQVTMMFWYRQQPGQSLTLIATANQGSEATYESGFVIDKFPISRPNLTFSTLTVSNMSPEDSSIYLCSVERERGNGYTFGSGTRLTVV.

This clonotype was seen a few times. The rearrangement joins TRBV7-6 to TRBJ2-1, with D possibly matching TRBD1 (6 bases). The CDR3 has 12 residues. V lost 5 bases and J lost 5, with 7 bases in between. Germline V gene sequence: CDR1 SGHVS, CDR2 FNYEAQ. The CDR3 reads CASSGQNNEQFF. CDR3 bases: TGTGCCAGCAGCGGACAGAACAATGAGCAGTTCTTC.

V is TRBV15 and J is TRBJ2-5, with 9 bases aligning to TRBD2. The ends lost 5 bases at V and 5 bases at J; junction bases unmatched: 12. Per germline, CDR1 LNHNV and CDR2 YYDKDF (reference sequence). The CDR3 is 16 amino acids. The CDR3 DNA reads TGTGCCACCAGCGATCCCGGGACTAGCCAAGGGGAGACCCAGTACTTC. It translates to CATSDPGTSQGETQYF. Full variable domain (missing parts from reference TRBV15 and TRBJ2-5): DAMVIQNPRYQVTQFGKPVTLSCSQTLNHNVMYWYQQKSSQAPKLLFHYYDKDFNNEADTPDNFQSRRPNTSFCFLDIRSPGLGDTAMYLCATSDPGTSQGETQYFGPGTRLLVL.

This clonotype showed up just once. The CDR3 coding sequence is TGTGCCAGCAGCCCGCCCGTGATACAAAGGGGTGATGGCTACACCTTC. It yields the protein CASSPPVIQRGDGYTF. The chain combines TRBV25-1 with TRBJ1-2; possible D gene TRBD1, 5 bases. The CDR3 length is 16 residues. The V end was cut by 6 bases, the J end by 6 bases, with 23 bases between. CDR1 and CDR2 from the germline V gene are MGHDK and SYGVNS.

DNA of the CDR3: TGTGCCAGCAGTTCCTCTACCAATTCACCCCTCCACTTT. Its translation is CASSSSTNSPLHF. V is TRBV27 and J is TRBJ1-6; D is undetermined. From germline, CDR1 is MNHEY and CDR2 SMNVEV (reference sequence). The CDR3 is 13 amino acids. V lost 4 bases and J lost 7, with 8 bases in between.

The chain has TRBV7-2 and TRBJ1-1; no clear D. With 5 bases removed from V and 3 bases from J, the gap between germline ends came to 13 bases. There are 14 residues in the CDR3. CDR1 and CDR2 (germline): SGHTA, FQGNSA. The CDR3 DNA follows: TGTGCCAGCAGCCCGAGGAGGGTGGACACTGAAGCTTTCTTT. Translating it yields CASSPRRVDTEAFF.

This clonotype appeared many times. The CDR3 loop reads CASSLPGQGRVYGYTF. The DNA of the CDR3 is TGCGCCAGCAGCTTACCGGGACAGGGTCGGGTCTATGGCTACACCTTC. The V and J genes are TRBV4-1 and TRBJ1-2, with 9 bases fitting TRBD1. Looked up from germline, CDR1 is MGHRA and CDR2 is YSYEKL. Trimming cost V 5 bases and J 4 bases; bases outside gene matches: 11. The CDR3 covers 16 residues.

This chain connects TRBV18 to TRBJ1-6, with 9 positions matching TRBD1. V dropped 6 bases and J dropped 7; count of bases not matched to a gene: 4. The CDR3 is 14 amino acids. Germline CDR1 is KGHSH and CDR2 is LQKENI. The CDR3 DNA sequence: TGTGCCAGCTCCCGGGACAGGGAGAATTCACCCCTCCACTTT. Residues: CASSRDRENSPLHF.

The rearrangement links TRBV9 to TRBJ2-1, with 7 positions matching TRBD1. V was pared by 2 bases and J by 4 bases, with 9 bases of the junction left unmatched. The CDR3 is made up of 16 amino acids. Looked up from germline, CDR1 is SGDLS and CDR2 is YYNGEE. The DNA of the CDR3 is TGTGCCAGCAGCGTGGACAGGATCCTCGGGTACAATGAGCAGTTCTTC. This gives the protein CASSVDRILGYNEQFF. The full variable domain, rest sourced from reference TRBV9 and TRBJ2-1, is DSGVTQTPKHLITATGQRVTLRCSPRSGDLSVYWYQQSLDQGLQFLIQYYNGEERAKGNILERFSAQQFPDLHSELNLSSLELGDSALYFCASSVDRILGYNEQFFGPGTRLTVL.

V usage is TRBV7-9 and J usage is TRBJ2-7; no clear D gene. CDR3 length: 15 amino acids. Trimming left V 1 base short and J 2 bases short, with 12 bases between. CDR1 SEHNR and CDR2 FQNEAQ come from the germline V gene (reference sequence). DNA for the CDR3: TGTGCCAGCAGCTTAGGTAGTTCACCTGCCTACGAGCAGTACTTC. It encodes CASSLGSSPAYEQYF.

This clonotype was recorded a few times. The CDR3 is CSVRGENTDTQYF. The CDR3 DNA reads as TGCAGTGTTAGGGGCGAAAACACAGATACGCAGTATTTT. The chain combines TRBV20-1 with TRBJ2-3, with D perhaps matching TRBD1 (5 bases). The CDR3 contains 13 residues. Germline V CDR1 and CDR2: DFQATT, SNEGSKA (reference sequence). Trimming cost V 7 bases and J 2 bases, with 13 bases left between them.

The rearrangement joins TRBV4-1 to TRBJ2-1; D might be TRBD1 or TRBD2, each matching 5 bases. This CDR3 is 16 amino acids long. Germline V gives CDR1 MGHRA, CDR2 YSYEKL. Trimming pared 3 bases from V and 0 bases from J, leaving 12 bases between. In DNA, the CDR3 is TGCGCCAGCAGCCACCGGGACGTCAGCTCCTACAATGAGCAGTTCTTC. Protein: CASSHRDVSSYNEQFF.

This clonotype was picked up one time. At one boundary the junction diverges from the germline segment, which might be a read error. CDR3 sequence: CASSLSPNSGSNVLTF. The CDR3 bases are TGCGCCAGCAGCTTGAGTCCAAACTCTGGGTCCAACGTCCTGACTTTC. This chain connects TRBV5-1 to TRBJ2-6, with no clear D. The CDR3 extends over 16 amino acids. Per the germline V gene, CDR1 is SGHRS and CDR2 is YFSETQ. Drawing the rest from reference TRBV5-1 and TRBJ2-6, the complete variable domain is KAGVTQTPRYLIKTRGQQVTLSCSPISGHRSVSWYQQTPGQGLQFLFEYFSETQRNKGNFPGRFSGRQFSNSRSEMNVSTLELGDSALYLCASSLSPNSGSNVLTFGAGSRLTVL.

This clonotype was observed a handful of times. The V and J genes are TRBV20-1 and TRBJ2-1; D might be TRBD1 (6 bases). This CDR3 contains 14 residues. Germline assignment: CDR1 DFQATT and CDR2 SNEGSKA (reference sequence). Trimming cost V 5 bases and J 0 bases, with 11 bases left between them. The CDR3 protein is CSAARGISYNEQFF. In nucleotides, the CDR3 is TGCAGTGCTGCTAGGGGGATCTCCTACAATGAGCAGTTCTTC.

The V gene is TRBV20-1, the J gene TRBJ1-1, with D unresolved. Trimming took off 0 bases at V and 13 bases at J, with 15 bases between the two ends. CDR1 is DFQATT, CDR2 SNEGSKA, per germline (reference sequence). CDR3 size: 12 residues. CDR3 residues: CSARDQDRDSFF. The CDR3 nucleotides read TGCAGTGCTAGAGATCAGGACCGAGATAGTTTCTTT.

The chain uses TRBV10-3 and TRBJ2-1, with 12 nucleotides matching TRBD2. Per germline, CDR1 ENHRY and CDR2 SYGVKD. The V segment lost 4 bases and the J segment 0 bases; nucleotides outside the gene matches: 10. This CDR3 is 19 amino acids long. CDR3 coding DNA: TGTGCCATCAGTGGACGACTAGCGGGGGCGGTTCCCTCCTACAATGAGCAGTTCTTC. Protein product: CAISGRLAGAVPSYNEQFF.

The genes are TRBV29-1 and TRBJ2-1; 12 nucleotides match TRBD2. The J call may be incorrect, as the DNA end agrees better with TRBJ2-7. The length of the CDR3 is 14 residues. Germline-derived CDR1 and CDR2 are SQVTM and ANQGSEA. CDR3 sequence reads: CSVWTSGTHNEQYF. In DNA, the CDR3 is TGCAGCGTTTGGACTAGCGGGACCCACAATGAGCAGTACTTC.

This clonotype was seen a few times. This rearrangement joins TRBV14 to TRBJ1-3; no clear D gene. Germline CDR1 reads SGHDN; CDR2 reads FVKESK. There are 13 residues in the CDR3. The V gene lost 6 bases and the J gene lost 7 bases, with 13 bases spanning the gap. CDR3 DNA: TGTGCCAGCAGTCCAAACATCTTGAACACCATATATTTT. It is translated as CASSPNILNTIYF.

This chain connects TRBV7-2 to TRBJ2-7, with a tentative D call TRBD1 (5 bases). The CDR3 consists of 12 residues. V was trimmed by 4 bases and J by 4 bases, leaving 8 bases between them. In germline, CDR1 is SGHTA, CDR2 FQGNSA. The CDR3 DNA follows: TGTGCCAGCAGCTCCCGACAGTACGAGCAGTACTTC. Translated: CASSSRQYEQYF.

This sequence joins TRBV20-1 and TRBJ1-5, with D perhaps TRBD1 (6 bases). Germline CDR1 and CDR2: DFQATT and SNEGSKA (reference sequence). V lost 3 bases and J lost 3, with 15 bases in between. This CDR3 contains 15 residues. CDR3 in amino acids: CSASKSQGFNQPQHF. CDR3 coding DNA: TGCAGTGCTAGTAAATCACAGGGATTCAATCAGCCCCAGCATTTT.

The rearrangement uses TRBV20-1 and TRBJ2-5; D gene unclear. The CDR3 has 11 residues. Trimming took off 6 bases at V and 1 base at J, with 6 bases between the two ends. The germline V gene encodes CDR1 DFQATT and CDR2 SNEGSKA (reference sequence). The CDR3 here is CSAGIQETQYF. The CDR3 DNA is TGCAGTGCAGGGATCCAAGAGACCCAGTACTTC.

This chain links TRBV7-9 with TRBJ2-5; 7 bases are a match to TRBD1. The end of the DNA fits TRBJ2-4 better, so the J call may be wrong. CDR1 is SEHNR, CDR2 FQNEAQ, per germline (reference sequence). This CDR3 has 15 amino acids. In DNA form, the CDR3 reads TGTGCCAGCAGCTCAACGTTCGACAGGGCGGGCATTCAGTACTTC. It encodes CASSSTFDRAGIQYF.

This clonotype turned up a few times. This rearrangement joins TRBV10-3 to TRBJ2-1; unclear D gene. CDR1 and CDR2 (germline): ENHRY, SYGVKD. CDR3 size: 16 residues. V was clipped by 0 bases and J by 2 bases, with 11 bases between them. The CDR3 DNA reads as TGTGCCATCAGTGAGTCAGCAGGATTCACCTACAATGAGCAGTTCTTC. Protein sequence: CAISESAGFTYNEQFF.

This clonotype was recorded only once. The rearrangement joins TRBV4-3 to TRBJ2-3; tentative D call: TRBD2 (6 bases). The CDR3 extends over 17 amino acids. Germline loops: CDR1 LGHNA, CDR2 YSLEER. Trimming cost V 3 bases and J 2 bases, with 18 bases left between them. The CDR3 nucleotides read TGCGCCAGCAGCCACGAACTTACAGGCGGGAACACAGATACGCAGTATTTT. This encodes CASSHELTGGNTDTQYF.